The rows below give T cell receptor beta chains drawn from one sample of a study of shared clonotypes between healthy human individuals. Repertoires were generated with immunoSEQ multiplex PCR, while TCRdb's copy carries only in-frame clones and drops some. The data contain millions of clones, about 94% of them singletons. The sequencing input was naive CD8+ T cells sorted from blood. These receptors were taken from a man aged 18 to 30 in good health. CDR3s include the opening cysteine and the closing phenylalanine or tryptophan. D genes are given only for firm matches. Rows may omit the clone size; those that give it use once, few, many or a size class.

NA NA TRBJ2-7 TRBV9 14 CASSSEGLAYEQYF TGTGCCAGCAGCTCTGAAGGGCTAGCCTACGAGCAGTACTTC
NA NA TRBJ1-1 TRBV28 11 CASSLNAGTFF TGTGCCAGCAGCCTGAATGCGGGGACTTTCTTT
NA NA TRBJ2-1 TRBV28 13 CASSFTRNNEQFF TGTGCCAGCAGTTTCACTAGAAACAATGAGCAGTTCTTC
NA TRBD1 TRBJ1-2 TRBV27 15 CASSFERTGGDGYTF TGTGCCAGCAGTTTTGAGAGAACAGGGGGCGACGGCTACACCTTC
NA NA TRBJ2-7 TRBV11-2 12 CASSLTPGMQYF TGTGCCAGCAGCTTGACCCCGGGGATGCAGTACTTC
NA NA TRBJ2-2 TRBV2 12 CASSGGTGELFF TGTGCCAGCAGTGGGGGGACCGGGGAGCTGTTTTTT
NA NA TRBJ2-5 TRBV11-1 16 CASSLITGLEEETQYF TGTGCCAGCAGCCTAATCACAGGGCTAGAAGAAGAGACCCAGTACTTC
NA NA TRBJ2-4 TRBV19 14 CASSGSEDVNIQYF TGTGCCAGTAGCGGGAGCGAGGATGTAAACATTCAGTACTTC
once NA TRBJ2-3 TRBV2 12 CASGGSTDTQYF TGTGCCAGTGGGGGTTCTACAGATACGCAGTATTTT
once NA TRBJ2-1 TRBV2 13 CASLNGGYNEQFF TGTGCCAGCTTGAACGGGGGTTACAATGAGCAGTTCTTC
NA NA TRBJ2-2 TRBV5-4 16 CASSPEVAQNTGELFF TGTGCCAGCAGCCCGGAGGTAGCCCAGAACACCGGGGAGCTGTTTTTT
few TRBD1 TRBJ2-7 TRBV27 13 CASSPGTVYEQYF TGTGCCAGCAGTCCCGGGACAGTCTACGAGCAGTACTTC
NA NA TRBJ2-7 TRBV25-1 14 CASRDRKTVYEQYF TGTGCCAGCAGGGACCGCAAGACAGTCTACGAGCAGTACTTC
NA TRBD1 TRBJ1-1 TRBV4-1 11 CASRATGEAFF TGCGCCAGCAGGGCGACAGGGGAAGCTTTCTTT
NA NA TRBJ2-3 TRBV5-6 13 CASSLGFADTQYF TGTGCCAGCAGCTTGGGCTTCGCAGATACGCAGTATTTT
once NA TRBJ1-1 TRBV6-5 15 CASSPDRNGNTEAFF TGTGCCAGCAGCCCCGACAGAAACGGTAACACTGAAGCTTTCTTT
NA TRBD2 TRBJ2-1 TRBV11-3 16 CASSATGGPSPIEQFF TGTGCCAGCAGCGCGACGGGAGGGCCTTCGCCAATTGAGCAGTTCTTC
NA TRBD2 TRBJ2-7 TRBV6-1 15 CASAPSGAISYEQYF TGTGCCAGCGCGCCTAGCGGAGCTATTTCCTACGAGCAGTACTTC
NA NA TRBJ1-3 TRBV6-6 12 CASTGSGNTIYF TGTGCCAGCACGGGCTCTGGAAACACCATATATTTT
NA NA TRBJ2-7 TRBV5-4 14 CASSSLTNSYEQYF TGTGCCAGCAGCTCCCTGACCAACTCCTACGAGCAGTACTTC
NA TRBD1 TRBJ2-3 TRBV7-9 16 CASSFPGQGASDTQYF TGTGCCAGCAGCTTTCCGGGACAGGGGGCATCAGATACGCAGTATTTT
NA NA TRBJ2-7 TRBV30 13 CACDTGSSYEQYF TGTGCCTGTGACACAGGGAGTTCCTACGAGCAGTACTTC
NA NA TRBJ2-7 TRBV4-3 14 CASSQERQGYEQYF TGCGCCAGCAGCCAAGAGAGGCAGGGATACGAGCAGTACTTC
NA NA TRBJ2-3 TRBV6-1 15 CASSPRGTSTDTQYF TGTGCCAGCAGTCCCCGGGGAACTAGCACAGATACGCAGTATTTT
NA NA TRBJ2-4 TRBV7-9 15 CASSPVERSKNIQYF TGTGCCAGCAGCCCAGTCGAAAGGTCCAAAAACATTCAGTACTTC
NA NA TRBJ1-1 TRBV15 14 CATSRVFGNTEAFF TGTGCCACCAGCAGAGTTTTTGGAAACACTGAAGCTTTCTTT
NA TRBD1 TRBJ1-2 TRBV19 13 CASGQGAGYGYTF TGTGCCAGTGGACAGGGGGCGGGCTATGGCTACACCTTC
NA TRBD2 TRBJ2-1 TRBV4-3 21 CASSQDLLAGEAPWSYNEQFF TGCGCCAGCAGCCAAGATCTCCTAGCGGGAGAAGCCCCGTGGTCCTACAATGAGCAGTTCTTC
NA NA TRBJ2-7 TRBV7-6 13 CASSFSLTYEQYF TGTGCCAGCAGCTTCTCATTAACCTACGAGCAGTACTTC
NA TRBD2 TRBJ2-1 TRBV28 13 CASSLGGGNEQFF TGTGCCAGCAGTTTAGGGGGGGGCAATGAGCAGTTCTTC
NA TRBD1 TRBJ2-2 TRBV5-1 16 CASSLTGGVDTGELFF TGCGCCAGCAGCTTGACAGGGGGCGTCGACACCGGGGAGCTGTTTTTT
NA NA TRBJ1-1 TRBV15 13 CATSSDMNTEAFF TGTGCCACCAGCAGTGACATGAACACTGAAGCTTTCTTT
NA TRBD2 TRBJ2-3 TRBV13 16 CASSPLAGGWTDTQYF TGTGCCAGCAGCCCACTAGCGGGAGGGTGGACAGATACGCAGTATTTT
few NA TRBJ1-2 TRBV19 13 CASSTAINYGYTF TGTGCCAGTAGTACAGCCATTAACTATGGCTACACCTTC
NA TRBD1 TRBJ2-7 TRBV9 15 CASSDSVGGLSEQYF TGTGCCAGCAGCGACTCGGTAGGGGGCCTCTCCGAGCAGTACTTC
once NA TRBJ1-4 TRBV27 14 CASRKRERLEKLFF TGTGCCAGCAGGAAGAGAGAACGTCTTGAAAAACTGTTTTTT
NA NA TRBJ1-1 TRBV30 14 CAWSVEGLNTEAFF TGTGCCTGGAGTGTAGAGGGGTTGAACACTGAAGCTTTCTTT